In its sample, the clone carrying this T cell receptor beta chain was seen a few times. The germline CDR1 and CDR2 sequences are SNHLY and FYNNEI. The CDR3 extends over 14 amino acids. Germline trimming cut 2 bases from V and 5 bases from J; bases unmatched to any gene: 3. The data derive from a study of T cell repertoires in cytomegalovirus infection. TCRdb redid the calling of the reads with MiXCR, one entry per CDR3 protein. The sample holds hundreds of thousands of distinct CDR3 sequences, about 7% seen once. Sample: PBMCs. This receptor was taken from a human donor in good health (CMV status not recorded). Some clones in this sample may be carry-over from other donors' samples. The chain is built from TRBV2 and TRBJ1-5; 7 bases agree with TRBD1. The CDR3 nucleotides are TGTGCCAGCAGTGAAATACAGGGGTATCAGCCCCAGCATTTT. This sequence encodes CASSEIQGYQPQHF.